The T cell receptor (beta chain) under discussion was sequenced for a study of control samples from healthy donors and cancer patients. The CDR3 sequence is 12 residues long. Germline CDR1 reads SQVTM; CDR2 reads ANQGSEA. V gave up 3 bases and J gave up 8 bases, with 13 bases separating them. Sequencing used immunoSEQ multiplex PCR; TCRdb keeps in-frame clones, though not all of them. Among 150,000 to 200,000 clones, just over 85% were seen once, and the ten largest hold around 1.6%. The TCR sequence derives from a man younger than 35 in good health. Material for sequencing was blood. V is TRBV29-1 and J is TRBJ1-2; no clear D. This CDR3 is CSVDGGTRGYTF. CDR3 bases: TGCAGCGTTGATGGCGGCACGCGGGGCTACACCTTC.